The TCR beta chain described here comes from a study of OX40 agonist ivuxolimab in advanced cancers. The CDR3 sequence is 18 residues long. The trim removed 1 base at V and 6 bases at J, leaving 10 bases unmatched. Germline CDR1 reads SGHNT; CDR2 reads YYREEE (reference sequence). This clone has a handful of counts. Assay: immunoSEQ multiplex PCR; the TCRdb copy retains only in-frame clones and omits some. Seen here are tens of thousands of clones, 75% to 90% observed once, and the top ten hold 0.94%. This clonotype was sampled from an adult with an advanced solid tumor such as melanoma, head and neck, liver or kidney cancer. This material consisted of CD4+ or CD8+ T cells sorted from blood, taken in a trial of the OX40 agonist ivuxolimab. This chain links TRBV5-4 with TRBJ1-4, with 12 bases lining up with TRBD1. This chain's CDR3 is CASSLWRDRGRRDEKLFF. The CDR3 DNA reads as TGTGCCAGCAGCTTGTGGCGGGACAGGGGGCGCCGAGATGAAAAACTGTTTTTT.